This T cell receptor (beta chain) was obtained from a study of blood T cell repertoires in COVID-19. On the study more broadly: Whether acute or convalescent, the COVID-19 samples came from the United States, Italy and Spain.

Produced via immunoSEQ multiplex PCR; TCRdb's table is partial and in-frame only. Among more than 200,000 clones, roughly four fifths were seen once, and the ten largest hold less than 2%. Participants came from about 24 US areas, aged about 18 to 100 years. Clinical history as reported by participants underpinned cohort assignment. Two negative PCRs, clearance, or symptom resolution were required of recovered Cohort 3 donors. With 4 bases removed from V and 8 bases from J, the gap between germline ends came to 19 bases. CDR3 length equals 15 residues. The germline V gene encodes CDR1 SGHDT and CDR2 YYEEEE.

The chain employs TRBV5-6 and TRBJ2-1; possibly TRBD2 for D (6 bases). Input material: PBMCs or T cells enriched from blood (not recorded which). This TCR was sampled from a man in his fifties or sixties who had recovered from COVID-19. For the CDR3, the DNA is TGTGCCAGCAGCGGAGGAGGGTGGGTCAGGGATGAGCAGTTCTTC. Amino acid sequence: CASSGGGWVRDEQFF.